The 23 T cell receptor beta chains below were found in one sample sequenced in a study of OX40 agonist ivuxolimab in advanced cancers. The library was prepared using the immunoSEQ multiplex PCR assay. TCRdb holds this immuneACCESS table with in-frame rearrangements only. Some clones are missing; in checked studies, unresolved V genes explain under half, and the rest has no known cause. The sample records fewer than 90,000 clones, about 89% of which are singletons. The top ten hold over 0.6% of the sample. The sample consisted of CD4+ or CD8+ T cells sorted from blood, taken in a trial of the OX40 agonist ivuxolimab. Source of these receptors: an adult with an advanced solid tumor such as melanoma, head and neck, liver or kidney cancer.

This chain connects TRBV5-1 to TRBJ2-1; 8 positions agree with TRBD2. There are 14 residues in the CDR3. Trimming took 7 bases from V and 12 from J; bases not matched to a gene: 15. Germline V CDR1 and CDR2: SGHRS, YFSETQ. The CDR3 sequence is CASGEGAGVQGQFF. CDR3 nucleotides: TGCGCCAGCGGGGAAGGAGCGGGGGTTCAGGGGCAGTTCTTC. The variable domain in full, with the rest retrieved from reference TRBV5-1 and TRBJ2-1, is KAGVTQTPRYLIKTRGQQVTLSCSPISGHRSVSWYQQTPGQGLQFLFEYFSETQRNKGNFPGRFSGRQFSNSRSEMNVSTLELGDSALYLCASGEGAGVQGQFFGPGTRLTVL.

In this sample, this clone turned up a few times. The chain employs TRBV5-1 and TRBJ1-2; D is possibly TRBD1 (5 bases). V was shortened by 2 bases and J by 6 bases, with 8 bases between the two germline ends. From germline, CDR1 is SGHRS and CDR2 YFSETQ. The CDR3 extends over 12 amino acids. The CDR3 loop is CASSFEGDGYTF. The CDR3 bases are TGCGCCAGCAGCTTTGAAGGGGATGGCTACACCTTC.

For this clone: Other DNA sequences of this sample code for an identical CDR3. This CDR3 is CSARGGYEQYF. DNA of the CDR3: TGCAGTGCTAGAGGGGGCTACGAGCAGTACTTC. The rearrangement joins TRBV20-1 to TRBJ2-7; D gene uncertain. V dropped 1 base and J dropped 3 bases, with 4 bases sitting between them. The length of the CDR3 is 11 residues. Per germline, CDR1 DFQATT and CDR2 SNEGSKA (reference sequence).

Only one count was recorded for this clone. This chain links TRBV27 with TRBJ2-7; D might be TRBD2 (5 bases). In germline, CDR1 is MNHEY, CDR2 SMNVEV (reference sequence). Trimming left V 0 bases short and J 6 bases short, with 12 bases between. The CDR3 runs 14 residues. The CDR3 sequence: CASSLSRATLEQYF. CDR3 in DNA: TGTGCCAGCAGTTTATCGAGGGCAACTCTCGAGCAGTACTTC.

This clone was counted a few times. The chain joins TRBV7-9 to TRBJ1-5, with D possibly TRBD1 on 5 matching bases. The germline CDR1 and CDR2 sequences are SEHNR and FQNEAQ (reference sequence). The CDR3 runs to 13 residues. V was trimmed by 4 bases and J by 3 bases, leaving 7 bases between them. The CDR3 DNA sequence: TGTGCCAGCAGCTCAGGGACCAATCAGCCCCAGCATTTT. Amino acids: CASSSGTNQPQHF.

The gene calls are TRBV5-1 and TRBJ2-1; D is possibly TRBD2 (5 bases). The CDR3 contains 16 residues. Germline CDR1 is SGHRS and CDR2 is YFSETQ. Trimming pared 0 bases from V and 3 bases from J, leaving 13 bases between. The CDR3 region is CASSLGRTHYYNEQFF. The DNA of the CDR3 is TGCGCCAGCAGCTTGGGTAGGACTCATTACTACAATGAGCAGTTCTTC.

This CDR3 is CATSRGSRLMPEAFF. The CDR3 nucleotides read TGTGCCACCAGCAGAGGATCCCGCTTGATGCCTGAAGCTTTCTTT. This rearrangement joins TRBV15 to TRBJ1-1; D remains unclear. Germline CDR1 LNHNV, CDR2 YYDKDF (reference sequence). V was trimmed by 1 base and J by 6 bases, leaving 15 bases between them. This CDR3 is built from 15 residues.

The V call is TRBV7-2, the J call TRBJ2-1; D call uncertain. Germline V gene sequence: CDR1 SGHTA, CDR2 FQGNSA. The CDR3 has 12 amino acids. Between the trimmed V and J ends, which lost 4 bases and 3 bases, there was a span of 4 bases. The DNA of the CDR3 is TGTGCCAGCAGCTCTATCTACAATGAGCAGTTCTTC. Its protein product is CASSSIYNEQFF. Variable domain in full (rest from reference TRBV7-2 and TRBJ2-1): GAGVSQSPSNKVTEKGKDVELRCDPISGHTALYWYRQSLGQGLEFLIYFQGNSAPDKSGLPSDRFSAERTGGSVSTLTIQRTQQEDSAVYLCASSSIYNEQFFGPGTRLTVL.

This sequence joins TRBV7-3 and TRBJ1-5; D gene ambiguous. V was clipped by 2 bases and J by 10 bases, with 12 bases between them. The CDR3 runs 13 residues. The germline gives CDR1 SGHTA, CDR2 FQGTGA. The CDR3 here is CASSLQPLFPQHF. In nucleotides, the CDR3 is TGTGCCAGCAGCTTACAGCCCCTTTTTCCCCAGCATTTT. Full variable domain (missing parts from reference TRBV7-3 and TRBJ1-5): GAGVSQTPSNKVTEKGKYVELRCDPISGHTALYWYRQSLGQGPEFLIYFQGTGAADDSGLPNDRFFAVRPEGSVSTLKIQRTERGDSAVYLCASSLQPLFPQHFGDGTRLSIL.

V gene TRBV15 combines with J gene TRBJ1-1; maybe TRBD1 (5 bases). V was shortened by 2 bases and J by 2 bases, with 18 bases between the two germline ends. This CDR3 is built from 17 residues. Germline V CDR1 and CDR2: LNHNV, YYDKDF (reference sequence). CDR3 nucleotides: TGTGCCACCAGCAGAATTATTCCGGGACGGACTAACACTGAAGCTTTCTTT. This encodes CATSRIIPGRTNTEAFF.

The chain carries TRBV7-8 and TRBJ1-5; D perhaps matches TRBD1 (6 bases). The CDR3 has 16 amino acids. Trimming removed 4 bases from V and 1 base from J, with 14 bases in between. Germline-derived CDR1 and CDR2 are SGHVS and FQNEAQ. CDR3 DNA: TGTGCCAGCAGCTCCACAGGGAGTCGGAGCAATCAGCCCCAGCATTTT. Encoded protein: CASSSTGSRSNQPQHF. The variable domain in full, with the rest retrieved from reference TRBV7-8 and TRBJ1-5, is GAGVSQSPRYKVAKRGQDVALRCDPISGHVSLFWYQQALGQGPEFLTYFQNEAQLDKSGLPSDRFFAERPEGSVSTLKIQRTQQEDSAVYLCASSSTGSRSNQPQHFGDGTRLSIL.

V gene TRBV7-6 combines with J gene TRBJ2-3; D unclear. This CDR3 has 15 residues. CDR1 and CDR2 from the germline V gene are SGHVS and FNYEAQ. The V end was cut by 3 bases, the J end by 1 base, with 11 bases between. CDR3 DNA sequence: TGTGCCAGCAGCTTCGCCCGCCCCGGCACAGATACGCAGTATTTT. Amino acid sequence: CASSFARPGTDTQYF.

The chain uses TRBV11-2 and TRBJ2-7, with TRBD2 matching over 14 bases. There are 15 residues in the CDR3. From germline, CDR1 is SGHAT and CDR2 FQNNGV. The trim removed 5 bases at V and 3 bases at J, leaving 3 bases unmatched. CDR3: CASSPGTSGSYEQYF. The CDR3 DNA is TGTGCCAGCAGCCCGGGGACTAGCGGGAGCTACGAGCAGTACTTC. The complete variable domain, with remaining parts taken from reference TRBV11-2 and TRBJ2-7, reads EAGVAQSPRYKIIEKRQSVAFWCNPISGHATLYWYQQILGQGPKLLIQFQNNGVVDDSQLPKDRFSAERLKGVDSTLKIQPAKLEDSAVYLCASSPGTSGSYEQYFGPGTRLTVT.

This chain connects TRBV5-1 to TRBJ2-1, with a weak D call TRBD2 (6 bases). V was clipped by 7 bases and J by 8 bases, with 19 bases between them. From germline, CDR1 is SGHRS and CDR2 YFSETQ. CDR3 size: 14 residues. The CDR3, as DNA: TGCGCCAGCCGCCCGTCGGGGGTTGTCTATGAGCAGTTCTTC. Amino acid sequence: CASRPSGVVYEQFF.

The V gene is TRBV18, the J gene TRBJ2-1; 7 nucleotides agree with TRBD1. The CDR3 is made up of 13 amino acids. The trim removed 3 bases at V and 6 bases at J, leaving 2 bases unmatched. Germline CDR1 reads KGHSH; CDR2 reads LQKENI. The CDR3 loop reads CASSPGTANEQFF. The CDR3, as DNA: TGTGCCAGCTCACCCGGGACAGCCAATGAGCAGTTCTTC.

The rearrangement uses TRBV7-9 and TRBJ2-7, with D possibly matching TRBD1 (6 bases). The V gene's germline CDR1 is SEHNR and CDR2 FQNEAQ (reference sequence). The CDR3 spans 12 residues. Trimming cost V 4 bases and J 3 bases, with 7 bases left between them. This chain's CDR3 is CASSSQGYEQYF. The CDR3 nucleotides are TGTGCCAGCAGCTCACAGGGCTACGAGCAGTACTTC.

The chain employs TRBV6-1 and TRBJ2-2; 9 nucleotides line up with TRBD1. This CDR3 contains 18 residues. Germline trimming cut 2 bases from V and 5 bases from J; bases unmatched to any gene: 12. Germline values: CDR1 MNHNS, CDR2 SASEGT. The CDR3 loop is CASSEKGPGQGGTGELFF. CDR3 DNA sequence: TGTGCCAGCAGTGAAAAGGGTCCGGGACAGGGTGGGACCGGGGAGCTGTTTTTT.

The chain carries TRBV27 and TRBJ2-3, with D tentatively TRBD1 (6 bases). Germline-derived CDR1 and CDR2 are MNHEY and SMNVEV (reference sequence). The CDR3 consists of 17 residues. V was clipped by 4 bases and J by 5 bases, with 22 bases between them. The CDR3 bases are TGTGCCAGCAGTTCTCCTCACAACAGGGATCGAGGAGATACGCAGTATTTT. It yields the protein CASSSPHNRDRGDTQYF.

This sequence joins TRBV19 and TRBJ2-4; D remains ambiguous. The CDR3 consists of 13 residues. Germline lookup yields CDR1 LNHDA and CDR2 SQIVND (reference sequence). Trimming pared 3 bases from V and 15 bases from J, leaving 18 bases between. The CDR3 is CASSMGFLGSLYF. Here the CDR3 DNA reads TGTGCCAGTAGTATGGGATTCCTCGGCAGTTTGTACTTC.

V usage is TRBV6-9 and J usage is TRBJ1-6; D unresolved. Germline V gives CDR1 MNHGY, CDR2 SVAAGI. The ends were cut back, 5 bases at V and 9 bases at J, with 8 bases in the middle. This CDR3 is built from 12 residues. CDR3 protein: CASSPPPSPLHF. CDR3 bases: TGTGCCAGCAGTCCGCCCCCTTCACCCCTCCACTTT.

The chain joins TRBV5-1 to TRBJ2-5; D gene uncertain. The CDR3 spans 12 residues. The V gene lost 1 base and the J gene lost 5 bases, with 6 bases spanning the gap. CDR1 and CDR2 from the germline V gene are SGHRS and YFSETQ. CDR3 DNA: TGCGCCAGCAGCTTGACCCCCGAGACCCAGTACTTC. This encodes CASSLTPETQYF.

This chain joins TRBV30 and TRBJ1-5, with 8 bases lining up with TRBD1. Germline V gene lookup returns CDR1 GTSNPN and CDR2 SVGIG (reference sequence). V shed 1 base and J 5 bases; nucleotides not matched to a gene: 1. The CDR3 is 13 amino acids. CDR3 DNA: TGTGCCTGGAGTGACAGGGGGGATCAGCCCCAGCATTTT. This translates into CAWSDRGDQPQHF.

This clone was counted once. The rearrangement uses TRBV30 and TRBJ1-2; D possibly corresponds to TRBD1 (6 bases). The CDR3 contains 13 residues. The ends were cut back, 2 bases at V and 2 bases at J, with 9 bases in the middle. The germline gives CDR1 GTSNPN, CDR2 SVGIG (reference sequence). CDR3 sequence reads: CAWSRTANYGYTF. CDR3 bases: TGTGCCTGGAGTCGGACAGCAAACTATGGCTACACCTTC.